This TCR beta chain was obtained from a study of OX40 agonist ivuxolimab in advanced cancers. Background on the study: The patients received agonistic anti-OX40 (CD134) antibody ivuxolimab. Dose-escalation patients were diagnosed with hepatocellular carcinoma, melanoma, renal cell cancer or head and neck cancer.

The assay was immunoSEQ multiplex PCR, and TCRdb's table has in-frame clones only and misses some. The repertoire includes around 25,000 clones, 86% of them detected once, and about 15% sits in the top ten. Germline V gives CDR1 MGHRA, CDR2 YSYEKL. This CDR3 comprises 16 residues. V lost 5 bases, J lost 2 bases, and 9 bases stayed unmatched. A history of autoimmune disease or systemic immunosuppression excluded patients. The sequence was collected from an adult with an advanced solid tumor such as melanoma, head and neck, liver or kidney cancer. This specimen was CD4+ or CD8+ T cells sorted from blood, taken in a trial of the OX40 agonist ivuxolimab. The J gene is TRBJ1-2, the V gene TRBV4-1; 9 positions agree with TRBD1. The CDR3 DNA is TGCGCCAGCAGCTGGGACAGGGACATTTTAAACTATGGCTACACCTTC. Translating it yields CASSWDRDILNYGYTF.